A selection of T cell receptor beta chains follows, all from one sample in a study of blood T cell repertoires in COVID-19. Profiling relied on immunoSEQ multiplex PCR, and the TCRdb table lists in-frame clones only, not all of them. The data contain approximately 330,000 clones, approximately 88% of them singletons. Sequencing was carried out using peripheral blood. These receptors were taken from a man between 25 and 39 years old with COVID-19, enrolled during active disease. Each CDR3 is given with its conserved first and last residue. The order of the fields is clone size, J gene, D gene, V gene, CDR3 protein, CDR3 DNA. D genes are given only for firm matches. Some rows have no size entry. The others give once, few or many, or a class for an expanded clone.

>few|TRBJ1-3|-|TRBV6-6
CASSYSGPGNTIYF
TGTGCCAGCAGTTACTCGGGGCCTGGAAACACCATATATTTT
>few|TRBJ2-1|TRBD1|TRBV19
CASSARTGRDDEQFF
TGTGCCAGTAGTGCCCGGACAGGTCGGGACGATGAGCAGTTCTTC
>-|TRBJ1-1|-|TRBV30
CAWAAGGLGNTEAFF
TGTGCCTGGGCGGCTGGAGGGTTGGGGAACACTGAAGCTTTCTTT
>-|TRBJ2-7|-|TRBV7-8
CASSQTTYEQYF
TGTGCCAGCAGCCAGACAACCTACGAGCAGTACTTC
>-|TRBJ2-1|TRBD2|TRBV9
CASSVEGSGRISYNEQFF
TGTGCCAGCAGCGTAGAGGGTAGCGGGAGAATTTCCTACAATGAGCAGTTCTTC
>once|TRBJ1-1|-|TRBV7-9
CASSLPVLPEAFF
TGTGCCAGCAGCTTACCTGTCCTTCCTGAAGCTTTCTTT
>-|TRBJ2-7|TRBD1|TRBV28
CASSITGQGVVNKYF
TGTGCCAGCAGTATAACGGGACAGGGAGTCGTGAATAAGTACTTC
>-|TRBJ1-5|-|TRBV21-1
CASSKGTGNQPQHF
TGTGCCAGCAGCAAAGGGACAGGCAATCAGCCCCAGCATTTT
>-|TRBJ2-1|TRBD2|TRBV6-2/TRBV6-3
CASSLAPGTSGRAGYNEQFF
TGTGCCAGCAGCCTAGCCCCAGGGACTAGCGGGAGGGCCGGGTACAATGAGCAGTTCTTC
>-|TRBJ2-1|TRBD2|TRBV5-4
CASSLVASGNNEQFF
TGTGCCAGCAGCTTGGTTGCTAGCGGTAACAATGAGCAGTTCTTC
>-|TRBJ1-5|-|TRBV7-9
CASSFTGSRNQPQHF
TGTGCCAGCAGCTTCACAGGGTCTCGCAATCAGCCCCAGCATTTT